Included here is one T cell receptor (beta chain) sequence, with context. Its antigen is unidentified. The entry originates in a study of shared clonotypes between healthy human individuals. The overall study: Per-donor plates numbered three CD4 naive, three CD4 memory, two CD8 naive and one CD8 memory. Study findings and constraints: Among donors, sharing of clonotypes was expected to be affected by sequencing depth.

Per the germline V gene, CDR1 is SGDLS and CDR2 is YYNGEE. V was pared by 3 bases and J by 7 bases, with 17 bases of the junction left unmatched. CDR3 length: 17 residues. Sequencing used immunoSEQ multiplex PCR; TCRdb keeps in-frame clones, though not all of them. The repertoire includes some 1 million clones, around 74% of them detected once, and 1.4% to 1.5% sits in the top ten. V gene TRBV9 combines with J gene TRBJ1-2; 8 positions match TRBD1. Sequenced material: memory CD4+ T cells sorted from blood. Sample subset: CD45RA-negative fraction. The sequence derives from a man aged 18 to 30 in good health. CDR3 region: CASSASSGTGGLGGYTF. The CDR3, as DNA: TGTGCCAGCAGCGCGTCTTCCGGGACAGGCGGGTTGGGTGGCTACACCTTC.